This T cell receptor (beta chain) derives from a study of CD8+ T cells in alopecia areata. Germline CDR1 GTSNPN, CDR2 SVGIG (reference sequence). The CDR3 extends over 13 amino acids. The V end lost 4 bases, the J end lost 6 bases, and 12 bases lay between the germline ends. Individuals with alopecia areata gave both lesional scalp punch biopsies and peripheral blood for collection. TCR sequencing used cDNA made by reverse transcription of extracted RNA. Profiled with immunoSEQ multiplex PCR; TCRdb holds only in-frame clones, not every one. The repertoire holds more than 95,000 clones, with 35% to 45% as singletons.

The receptor's source is a human donor with alopecia areata. V gene TRBV30 combines with J gene TRBJ2-2; possible D gene TRBD1, 6 bases. Material: CD4+ T cells sorted from blood. The CDR3 sequence: CAWTNRVAGELFF. The CDR3 nucleotides are TGTGCCTGGACTAACAGGGTGGCCGGGGAGCTGTTTTTT.